Below are 16 T cell receptor beta chains sequenced from a single sample in a study of CD8 T cells in ankylosing spondylitis. TCRdb re-called the 5' RACE reads with MiXCR, one entry per CDR3 protein. Of hundreds of thousands of distinct CDR3 sequences listed, roughly 26% were seen once; the top ten hold 0.75% to 0.9%. What these receptors recognize is not known. The study's findings and limits: It appeared that ankylosing spondylitis blood was characterized by a TCR beta motif of roughly 8 highly homologous variants.

Sequenced material: blood, either unsorted or a sorted T cell fraction (not recorded which). All receptors come from a male donor with ankylosing spondylitis.

The chain links TRBV12-3 or TRBV12-4 to TRBJ2-3, with TRBD1 matching 9 bases. The CDR3 spans 16 residues. V lost 2 bases, J lost 6 bases, and 9 bases stayed unmatched. This CDR3 is CASSLRWDRAIDTQYF. CDR3 coding DNA: TGTGCCAGCAGTTTAAGGTGGGACAGGGCTATCGATACGCAGTATTTT.

This clonotype was seen only a few times. This rearrangement joins TRBV7-2 to TRBJ1-3; D gene unclear. V was cut by 4 bases and J by 2 bases, with 15 bases left in between. The CDR3 spans 16 residues. The V gene's germline CDR1 is SGHTA and CDR2 FQGNSA. In DNA form, the CDR3 reads TGTGCCAGCAGCTCATTGGGGAATTTGGCTGGAAACACCATATATTTT. Its translation: CASSSLGNLAGNTIYF. The variable domain in full, completed from reference TRBV7-2 and TRBJ1-3, reads GAGVSQSPSNKVTEKGKDVELRCDPISGHTALYWYRQSLGQGLEFLIYFQGNSAPDKSGLPSDRFSAERTGGSVSTLTIQRTQQEDSAVYLCASSSLGNLAGNTIYFGEGSWLTVV.

The chain has TRBV20-1 and TRBJ1-2, with 12 bases that match TRBD1. V shed 2 bases, J shed 4 bases, and the junction held 5 bases outside the gene matches. The CDR3 is made up of 15 amino acids. Germline CDR1 and CDR2: DFQATT and SNEGSKA (reference sequence). CDR3 region: CSARSGQGAFYGYTF. Written as DNA, the CDR3 is TGCAGTGCTAGATCGGGACAGGGGGCATTCTATGGCTACACCTTC.

This chain's CDR3 is CSAIRGVGTGELFF. The CDR3 coding sequence is TGCAGTGCTATTAGGGGAGTTGGTACCGGGGAGCTGTTTTTT. The chain recombines TRBV20-1 with TRBJ2-2, with D perhaps being TRBD1 or TRBD2 (5 bases each). V was trimmed by 4 bases and J by 5 bases, leaving 14 bases between them. CDR3 length: 14 amino acids. The V gene's germline CDR1 is DFQATT and CDR2 SNEGSKA (reference sequence).

This chain joins TRBV7-2 and TRBJ2-7; 11 nucleotides agree with TRBD2. Germline trimming cut 5 bases from V and 2 bases from J; bases unmatched to any gene: 5. The germline CDR1 and CDR2 sequences are SGHTA and FQGNSA. This CDR3 is built from 15 residues. The CDR3 loop reads CASSGGLAVAYEQYF. CDR3 DNA sequence: TGTGCCAGCAGCGGGGGACTAGCGGTCGCCTACGAGCAGTACTTC.

For the CDR3, the DNA is TGTGCCAGCAGCTTAAGCCGCCCGTACCAAGAGACCCAGTACTTC. This gives the protein CASSLSRPYQETQYF. J is TRBJ2-5 and V is TRBV7-2; D unclear. The CDR3 spans 15 residues. Trimming pared 2 bases from V and 0 bases from J, leaving 10 bases between. Per the germline V gene, CDR1 is SGHTA and CDR2 is FQGNSA.

The V call is TRBV20-1, the J call TRBJ1-4; 7 bases map to TRBD1. V trimming: 5 bases; J trimming: 3 bases; junction bases outside the gene matches: 6. CDR1 and CDR2 (germline): DFQATT, SNEGSKA (reference sequence). CDR3 length: 14 amino acids. The CDR3, as DNA: TGCAGTGCTGAAGAGGGGGCCGCTAATGAAAAACTGTTTTTT. The encoded protein is CSAEEGAANEKLFF.

The V and J genes are TRBV21-1 and TRBJ2-7; the DNA was not compared with TRBD2, the D call given in the table. TRBV21-1 is noted as a pseudogene. The length of the CDR3 is 17 residues. The CDR3 region is CARPTPEGLAGENEQYV. The CDR3 coding sequence is TGTGCCAGGCCGACTCCGGAGGGACTAGCGGGAGAGAACGAGCAGTACGTC.

The rearrangement links TRBV5-1 to TRBJ2-3; the D gene is possibly TRBD2 (5 bases). Germline V lookup: CDR1 SGHRS, CDR2 YFSETQ. V lost 1 base, J lost 0 bases, and 12 bases lay in between. The CDR3 is made up of 16 amino acids. This chain's CDR3 is CASSLSGIQSTDTQYF. CDR3 in DNA: TGCGCCAGCAGCTTGAGCGGAATACAGAGCACAGATACGCAGTATTTT.

This clonotype has just a few counts. The chain links TRBV14 to TRBJ2-1, with a weak D call TRBD1 (6 bases). Trimming stripped 2 bases from V and 5 bases from J, with 16 bases between. Germline loops: CDR1 SGHDN, CDR2 FVKESK. CDR3 length: 16 amino acids. The CDR3 is CASSQRDTLYHNEQFF. As DNA, the CDR3 is TGTGCCAGCAGCCAAAGGGACACCCTCTACCACAATGAGCAGTTCTTC. Full variable domain (outside the CDR3, taken from reference TRBV14 and TRBJ2-1): EAGVTQFPSHSVIEKGQTVTLRCDPISGHDNLYWYRRVMGKEIKFLLHFVKESKQDESGMPNNRFLAERTGGTYSTLKVQPAELEDSGVYFCASSQRDTLYHNEQFFGPGTRLTVL.

The table lists this clonotype with many counts. The V and J genes are TRBV4-2 and TRBJ1-5; perhaps TRBD1 as D (6 bases). Trimming pared 1 base from V and 2 bases from J, leaving 15 bases between. The CDR3 is made up of 17 amino acids. Germline values: CDR1 LGHNA, CDR2 YNFKEQ. The CDR3 DNA reads as TGTGCCAGCAGCCAAGCTGAAGGAGGGGGGGGCAATCAGCCCCAGCATTTT. This gives the protein CASSQAEGGGGNQPQHF.

The chain couples TRBV4-2 to TRBJ2-5, with 14 bases matching TRBD2. CDR3 length: 17 residues. The germline V gene encodes CDR1 LGHNA and CDR2 YNFKEQ. The ends lost 1 base at V and 5 bases at J; junction bases unmatched: 6. The CDR3 here is CASSQVGLAGEGETQYF. The CDR3 region has the DNA TGTGCCAGCAGCCAAGTGGGACTAGCGGGAGAGGGTGAGACCCAGTACTTC.

J is TRBJ2-1 and V is TRBV3-1; 9 bases are a match to TRBD2. The CDR3 totals 16 residues. CDR1 and CDR2 (germline): LGHDT, YNNKEL (reference sequence). V lost 1 base and J lost 4; bases outside the gene matches: 5. The DNA of the CDR3 is TGTGCCAGCAGCCAAGGTGGCGGGAGGGGGTACAATGAGCAGTTCTTC. Encoded protein: CASSQGGGRGYNEQFF.

This clonotype was recorded a few times. The genes are TRBV27 and TRBJ1-1; 9 bases map to TRBD1. The length of the CDR3 is 17 residues. The germline CDR1 and CDR2 sequences are MNHEY and SMNVEV (reference sequence). The V segment lost 6 bases and the J segment 1 base; nucleotides outside the gene matches: 12. The DNA for the CDR3 is TGTGCCAGCAGAGCCACGACAGGGGGAAGGTGGAACACTGAAGCTTTCTTT. Protein product: CASRATTGGRWNTEAFF.

Only a few counts were recorded for this clonotype. The chain employs TRBV3-1 and TRBJ2-3, with 10 bases identical to TRBD2. Germline lookup yields CDR1 LGHDT and CDR2 YNNKEL (reference sequence). V shed 2 bases and J 4 bases; nucleotides not matched to a gene: 3. This CDR3 region has 15 residues. DNA of the CDR3: TGTGCCAGCAGCCAACTGAGCGGGAGGGCAGATACGCAGTATTTT. This translates into CASSQLSGRADTQYF.

This clonotype occurred a few times. V is TRBV29-1 and J is TRBJ2-5; no reliable D call. The CDR3 totals 13 residues. Trimming stripped 8 bases from V and 2 bases from J, with 15 bases between. Germline-derived CDR1 and CDR2 are SQVTM and ANQGSEA. CDR3 bases: TGCAGCCTGAGTGGAGCCGGTCAAGAGACCCAGTACTTC. Translated, it gives CSLSGAGQETQYF.